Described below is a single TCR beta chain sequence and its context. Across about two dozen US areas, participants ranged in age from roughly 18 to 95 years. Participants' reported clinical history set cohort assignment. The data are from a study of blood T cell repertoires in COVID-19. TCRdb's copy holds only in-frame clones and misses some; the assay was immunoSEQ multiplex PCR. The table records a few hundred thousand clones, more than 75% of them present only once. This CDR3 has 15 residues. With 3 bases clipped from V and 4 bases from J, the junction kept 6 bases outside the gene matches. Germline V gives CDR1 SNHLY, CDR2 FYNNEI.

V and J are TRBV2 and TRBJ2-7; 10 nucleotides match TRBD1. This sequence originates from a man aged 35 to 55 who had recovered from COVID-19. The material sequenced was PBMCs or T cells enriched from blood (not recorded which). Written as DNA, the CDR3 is TGTGCCAGCAGTGATCGCACGGGACAGGGGTACGAGCAGTACTTC. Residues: CASSDRTGQGYEQYF. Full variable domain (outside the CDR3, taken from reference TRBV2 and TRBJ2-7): EPEVTQTPSHQVTQMGQEVILRCVPISNHLYFYWYRQILGQKVEFLVSFYNNEISEKSEIFDDQFSVERPDGSNFTLKIRSTKLEDSAMYFCASSDRTGQGYEQYFGPGTRLTVT.